These 5 T cell receptor beta chains originate from one sample sequenced in a study of cytomegalovirus exposure and HLA in healthy donors. This PCR relied on a set of 60 Vbeta primers and 13 Jbeta primers. The method was immunoSEQ multiplex PCR; TCRdb's version includes in-frame clones alone and lacks a portion of them. Of roughly 180,000 clones detected, 77% appear once; the ten largest clones hold 3.7%. Material for sequencing was PBMCs. Source of these receptors: a woman aged 60-75 years in good health and CMV-seropositive.

V is TRBV5-1 and J is TRBJ2-7; 10 nucleotides line up with TRBD2. The V gene's germline CDR1 is SGHRS and CDR2 YFSETQ. The CDR3 sequence is 14 residues long. V gave up 0 bases and J gave up 5 bases; unmatched junction bases: 2. This CDR3 reads CASSLVTSGDEQYF. In DNA, the CDR3 is TGCGCCAGCAGCTTGGTTACTAGCGGGGACGAGCAGTACTTC.

The chain carries TRBV7-3 and TRBJ1-4; no definite D call. The CDR3 length is 13 residues. Germline loops: CDR1 SGHTA, CDR2 FQGTGA. V shed 3 bases and J shed 7 bases, with 9 bases lying between them. DNA for the CDR3: TGTGCCAGCAGCTTCAGGATGAGTGAAAAACTGTTTTTT. Protein product: CASSFRMSEKLFF.

The chain carries TRBV7-2 and TRBJ1-2; 8 nucleotides agree with TRBD1. This CDR3 is built from 14 residues. Trimming removed 3 bases from V and 2 bases from J; junction bases left unmatched: 2. Germline V gives CDR1 SGHTA, CDR2 FQGNSA. CDR3 region: CASSFGQGNYGYTF. The CDR3 nucleotides are TGTGCCAGCAGCTTTGGACAGGGCAACTATGGCTACACCTTC.

This chain joins TRBV29-1 and TRBJ1-2; no firm D call. Trimming left V 5 bases short and J 4 bases short, with 8 bases between. There are 11 residues in the CDR3. Germline values: CDR1 SQVTM, CDR2 ANQGSEA. The CDR3: CSVPGIYGYTF. The CDR3 DNA sequence: TGCAGCGTTCCGGGAATCTATGGCTACACCTTC.

V gene TRBV10-3 combines with J gene TRBJ1-3; D is unclear. The ends were cut back, 0 bases at V and 2 bases at J, with 11 bases in the middle. The germline gives CDR1 ENHRY, CDR2 SYGVKD. The CDR3 sequence is 16 residues long. CDR3 loop: CAISESIARAGNTIYF. The CDR3 coding sequence is TGTGCCATCAGTGAGTCGATAGCTCGGGCTGGAAACACCATATATTTT.